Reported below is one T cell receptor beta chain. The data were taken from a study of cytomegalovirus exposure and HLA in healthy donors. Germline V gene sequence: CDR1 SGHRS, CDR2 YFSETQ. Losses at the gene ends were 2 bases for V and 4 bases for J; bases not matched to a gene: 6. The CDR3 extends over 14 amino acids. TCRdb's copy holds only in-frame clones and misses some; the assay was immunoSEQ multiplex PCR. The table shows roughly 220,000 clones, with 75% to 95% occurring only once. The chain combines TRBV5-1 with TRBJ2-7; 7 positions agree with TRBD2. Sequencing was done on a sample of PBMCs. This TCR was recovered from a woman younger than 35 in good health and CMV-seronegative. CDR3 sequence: CASSLAGPAYEQYF. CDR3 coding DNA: TGCGCCAGCAGCTTAGCGGGACCGGCGTACGAGCAGTACTTC. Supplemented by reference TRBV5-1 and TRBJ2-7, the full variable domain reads KAGVTQTPRYLIKTRGQQVTLSCSPISGHRSVSWYQQTPGQGLQFLFEYFSETQRNKGNFPGRFSGRQFSNSRSEMNVSTLELGDSALYLCASSLAGPAYEQYFGPGTRLTVT.